A single sample gave rise to the 4 T cell receptor beta chains below, sequenced in a study of cytomegalovirus exposure and HLA in healthy donors. The PCR was carried out with 60 Vbeta primers and 13 Jbeta primers. Clones were read by immunoSEQ multiplex PCR, and TCRdb kept only the in-frame ones, dropping some. The repertoire consists of about 200,000 clones, with about four fifths occurring once and the leading ten covering approximately 1.4%. The sequencing input was PBMCs. Every receptor here comes from a girl aged 10-17 years in good health and CMV-seropositive.

The V and J genes are TRBV9 and TRBJ2-5; TRBD2 is a possible D gene (6 bases). Per the germline V gene, CDR1 is SGDLS and CDR2 is YYNGEE. The V end lost 3 bases, the J end lost 7 bases, and 10 bases lay between the germline ends. The CDR3 is 12 residues long. The CDR3 nucleotides are TGTGCCAGCAGCGAGAGGCGGGGGACCCAGTACTTC. Residues: CASSERRGTQYF. The whole variable domain, remainder taken from reference TRBV9 and TRBJ2-5, is DSGVTQTPKHLITATGQRVTLRCSPRSGDLSVYWYQQSLDQGLQFLIQYYNGEERAKGNILERFSAQQFPDLHSELNLSSLELGDSALYFCASSERRGTQYFGPGTRLLVL.

The rearrangement uses TRBV7-8 and TRBJ2-1, with 10 bases that match TRBD2. This CDR3 spans 17 amino acids. Unmatched junction bases numbered 15, after V lost 5 bases and J lost 8 bases. Germline values: CDR1 SGHVS, CDR2 FQNEAQ. In nucleotides, the CDR3 is TGTGCCAGCAGCCGACCCCGGAGCGGGGGGGAGTTGGATGAGCAGTTCTTC. As protein: CASSRPRSGGELDEQFF.

This clone has just a few counts. The chain uses TRBV30 and TRBJ2-2, with D possibly being TRBD2 (6 bases). V was shortened by 0 bases and J by 1 base, with 9 bases between the two germline ends. The CDR3 sequence is 15 residues long. The germline CDR1 and CDR2 sequences are GTSNPN and SVGIG (reference sequence). The CDR3 sequence: CAWSVLGGNTGELFF. The CDR3 DNA reads as TGTGCCTGGAGTGTACTCGGGGGGAACACCGGGGAGCTGTTTTTT.

In this sample, this clone turned up a few times. The chain uses TRBV12-5 and TRBJ1-1, with D uncertain. Germline assignment: CDR1 LGHNT and CDR2 FRNRAP. V was clipped by 6 bases and J by 0 bases, with 11 bases between them. The CDR3 is made up of 14 amino acids. CDR3 sequence (DNA): TGTGCTAGTGGGACGGATAGCCTGAACACTGAAGCTTTCTTT. Translated: CASGTDSLNTEAFF.